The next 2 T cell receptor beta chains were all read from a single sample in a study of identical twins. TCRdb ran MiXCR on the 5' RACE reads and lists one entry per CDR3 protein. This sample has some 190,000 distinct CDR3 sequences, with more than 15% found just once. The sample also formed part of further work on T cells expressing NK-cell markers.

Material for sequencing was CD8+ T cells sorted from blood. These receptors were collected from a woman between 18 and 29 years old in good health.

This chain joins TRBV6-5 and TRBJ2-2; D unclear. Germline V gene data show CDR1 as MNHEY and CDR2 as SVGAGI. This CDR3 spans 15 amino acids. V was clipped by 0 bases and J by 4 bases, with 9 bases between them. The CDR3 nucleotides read TGTGCCAGCAGTTACTCAAGGCAGCTCACCGGGGAGCTGTTTTTT. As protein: CASSYSRQLTGELFF.

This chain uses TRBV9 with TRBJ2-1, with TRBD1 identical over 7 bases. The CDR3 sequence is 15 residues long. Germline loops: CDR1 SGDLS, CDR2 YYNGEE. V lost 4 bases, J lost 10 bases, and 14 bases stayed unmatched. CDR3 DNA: TGTGCCAGCAGCCCTCGGGACAGCCGAGTCTGGGAGCAGTTCTTC. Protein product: CASSPRDSRVWEQFF.